Below, one TCR beta chain is given with its context. Its antigen is unidentified. The data derive from a study of cytomegalovirus exposure and HLA in healthy donors. The length of the CDR3 is 12 residues. Trimming took off 1 base at V and 9 bases at J, with 8 bases between the two ends. Germline CDR1 is SGHVS and CDR2 is FQNEAQ. Broader study findings: Associated with cytomegalovirus, according to the listing, were approximately 160 TCR beta chains. An analysis was carried out later, and it reportedly showed fewer N-insertions in an Asian-associated ancestry cluster than the approximately 700-donor mean. As a later analysis showed, several of the most significant clusters appeared to be linked to common viral pathogens. Available immune exposure information was restricted to CMV serostatus only.

PCR primers comprised 60 Vbeta and 13 Jbeta primers. Clones were read by immunoSEQ multiplex PCR, and TCRdb kept only the in-frame ones, dropping some. The data show 150,000 or so clones, 65% to 80% seen once. V usage is TRBV7-8 and J usage is TRBJ2-3; D possibly corresponds to TRBD2 (5 bases). The receptor comes from a female donor in good health and CMV-seronegative. The sample taken for sequencing was PBMCs. CDR3 residues: CASSLGTLTQYF. Here the CDR3 DNA reads TGTGCCAGCAGCTTAGGGACTTTGACGCAGTATTTT.